This T cell receptor beta chain was sequenced for a study of shared clonotypes between healthy human individuals. About the research overall: Each donor's CD4 naive and CD4 memory cells filled three plates apiece, CD8 naive two, and CD8 memory one.

Germline V gene lookup returns CDR1 LNHDA and CDR2 SQIVND (reference sequence). CDR3 length: 17 residues. After removal of 4 bases from V and 7 bases from J, the junction contained 9 bases not matched to a gene. Splitting the CD4+ cells yielded a CD45RA+ naive subset and a CD45RA-negative memory subset. Overall study results and limits: In contrast to clonotypes shared by all four donors, non-shared clonotypes had lower generation probabilities.

Every subset had its genomic DNA shared out evenly among several immunoSEQ plates. Measured with immunoSEQ multiplex PCR; TCRdb has only the in-frame clones, and not every one. The table lists 650,000 to 750,000 clones, around 72% of them singletons, with about 2% in the top ten. As to this clone: The antigen is unknown.

This sequence was found in a woman in her thirties in good health. The chain recombines TRBV19 with TRBJ2-3, with TRBD2 matching 15 bases. Material for sequencing was memory CD4+ T cells sorted from blood. Indicated subset: CD45RA-negative fraction. CDR3: CASSTTSGTSGRHTQYF. The DNA of the CDR3 is TGTGCCAGTAGTACCACATCCGGGACTAGCGGGAGGCATACGCAGTATTTT.